This entry lists 30 T cell receptor beta chains sequenced from one sample in a study of early stage breast cancer tumors. Sequenced by immunoSEQ multiplex PCR; TCRdb stores in-frame clones only, minus some. The sample contains 45,000 to 60,000 clones, roughly 80% of which appear only once. The sample consisted of blood. These receptors were obtained from a person in their fifties with breast cancer.

The V call is TRBV18, the J call TRBJ1-2; no clear D gene. Germline V CDR1 and CDR2: KGHSH, LQKENI. Trimming stripped 0 bases from V and 5 bases from J, with 7 bases between. This CDR3 contains 13 residues. The DNA for the CDR3 is TGTGCCAGCTCACCACCGATTGGGTATGGCTACACCTTC. This translates into CASSPPIGYGYTF.

The DNA of the CDR3 is TGCAGTGCTGGACAGCTGTATGGCTACACCTTC. Translating gives CSAGQLYGYTF. The chain carries TRBV20-1 and TRBJ1-2; possible D gene TRBD1, 6 bases. V dropped 5 bases and J dropped 5 bases, with 9 bases sitting between them. Germline CDR1 DFQATT, CDR2 SNEGSKA (reference sequence). This CDR3 comprises 11 residues.

The chain employs TRBV11-3 and TRBJ2-7, with 9 nucleotides matching TRBD1. CDR1 and CDR2 from the germline V gene are SGHNT and YENEEA. The junction had 5 bases not matched to a gene; V was cut back by 5 bases and J by 0 bases. The CDR3 runs 15 residues. The CDR3 spells CASSRGQGSSYEQYF. The CDR3 coding sequence is TGTGCCAGCAGCCGGGGACAGGGAAGCTCCTACGAGCAGTACTTC. The whole variable domain, remainder taken from reference TRBV11-3 and TRBJ2-7, is EAGVVQSPRYKIIEKKQPVAFWCNPISGHNTLYWYLQNLGQGPELLIRYENEEAVDDSQLPKDRFSAERLKGVDSTLKIQPAELGDSAVYLCASSRGQGSSYEQYFGPGTRLTVT.

This clone showed up just a few times. The genes are TRBV5-1 and TRBJ1-1, with D possibly matching TRBD1 (5 bases). Per germline, CDR1 SGHRS and CDR2 YFSETQ. Trimming pared 5 bases from V and 2 bases from J, leaving 13 bases between. The CDR3 has 14 residues. CDR3 region: CASRPGPQNTEAFF. DNA for the CDR3: TGCGCCAGCAGGCCAGGGCCACAAAACACTGAAGCTTTCTTT.

The V and J genes are TRBV5-1 and TRBJ2-5, with a weak D call TRBD2 (7 bases). The CDR3 loop spans 14 amino acids. The germline V gene has CDR1 SGHRS and CDR2 YFSETQ. The V and J ends lost 6 bases and 1 base respectively, with 13 bases between them. This CDR3 reads CASTLRGAQETQYF. The CDR3 coding sequence is TGCGCCAGCACCCTCCGGGGGGCCCAAGAGACCCAGTACTTC.

The chain links TRBV12-5 to TRBJ2-7, with 9 bases fitting TRBD2. This CDR3 has 17 amino acids. J lost 5 bases, V lost 4 bases, and 15 bases had no gene match. Germline-derived CDR1 and CDR2 are LGHNT and FRNRAP. CDR3 nucleotide sequence: TGTGCTAGTGGTTCGAAACCTATAGCGGGAGTCGTGAACGAGCAGTACTTC. Its protein is CASGSKPIAGVVNEQYF.

This chain uses TRBV7-9 with TRBJ2-1; D gene unclear. The CDR3 contains 13 residues. V lost 5 bases and J lost 4, with 9 bases in between. Germline V gives CDR1 SEHNR, CDR2 FQNEAQ (reference sequence). CDR3 nucleotides: TGTGCCAGCAGCCTCCAGCGATACAATGAGCAGTTCTTC. Its translation is CASSLQRYNEQFF. The entire variable domain, with the rest obtained from reference TRBV7-9 and TRBJ2-1, is as follows: DTGVSQNPRHKITKRGQNVTFRCDPISEHNRLYWYRQTLGQGPEFLTYFQNEAQLEKSRLLSDRFSAERPKGSFSTLEIQRTEQGDSAMYLCASSLQRYNEQFFGPGTRLTVL.

The rearrangement uses TRBV6-1 and TRBJ1-4, with 7 bases fitting TRBD1. V was pared by 7 bases and J by 10 bases, with 12 bases of the junction left unmatched. The CDR3 sequence is 14 residues long. Per germline, CDR1 MNHNS and CDR2 SASEGT. CDR3: CASMQTGFMGKLFF. The CDR3 region has the DNA TGTGCCAGCATGCAGACAGGGTTTATGGGAAAACTGTTTTTT.

The gene calls are TRBV20-1 and TRBJ1-2; no clear D. Deletions cut 6 bases from V and 4 bases from J, with 9 bases between. CDR3 length: 11 residues. The germline CDR1 and CDR2 sequences are DFQATT and SNEGSKA (reference sequence). DNA for the CDR3: TGCAGTGCCTCCGCGGCCTATGGCTACACCTTC. Residues: CSASAAYGYTF.

V gene TRBV11-2 combines with J gene TRBJ2-1; D call uncertain. Germline CDR1 SGHAT, CDR2 FQNNGV. The V end lost 1 base, the J end lost 0 bases, and 7 bases lay between the germline ends. CDR3 length: 15 amino acids. CDR3 amino acids: CASSLGGSSYNEQFF. Written as DNA, the CDR3 is TGTGCCAGCAGCTTAGGGGGAAGCTCCTACAATGAGCAGTTCTTC.

The chain joins TRBV6-5 to TRBJ2-3; a possible D gene is TRBD2 (5 bases). CDR1 and CDR2 (germline): MNHEY, SVGAGI. V was pared by 7 bases and J by 3 bases, with 17 bases between. The CDR3 covers 15 residues. The CDR3 sequence: CASNPSFSSTDTQYF. In DNA form, the CDR3 reads TGTGCCAGCAACCCTAGCTTCTCATCAACAGATACGCAGTATTTT.

The V gene is TRBV7-2, the J gene TRBJ1-3; maybe TRBD1 (5 bases). Germline values: CDR1 SGHTA, CDR2 FQGNSA. This CDR3 has 15 residues. V lost 4 bases and J lost 0, with 10 bases in between. The CDR3 sequence is CASSSGTYSGNTIYF. As DNA, the CDR3 is TGTGCCAGCAGCTCTGGGACGTACTCTGGAAACACCATATATTTT. The full variable domain, with the rest looked up from reference TRBV7-2 and TRBJ1-3, is GAGVSQSPSNKVTEKGKDVELRCDPISGHTALYWYRQSLGQGLEFLIYFQGNSAPDKSGLPSDRFSAERTGGSVSTLTIQRTQQEDSAVYLCASSSGTYSGNTIYFGEGSWLTVV.

The rearrangement links TRBV4-3 to TRBJ1-1; 8 bases are a match to TRBD1. Germline V gives CDR1 LGHNA, CDR2 YSLEER. V shed 1 base and J 8 bases; nucleotides not matched to a gene: 0. The CDR3 is made up of 12 amino acids. The chain's CDR3 is CASSQGDREAFF. CDR3 nucleotide sequence: TGCGCCAGCAGCCAAGGGGACAGGGAAGCTTTCTTT.

The gene calls are TRBV11-2 and TRBJ2-2; TRBD1 matches at 9 bases. The V and J ends lost 6 bases and 7 bases, in that order; junction bases with no gene match: 6. The CDR3 consists of 14 residues. The V gene's germline CDR1 is SGHAT and CDR2 FQNNGV. Written as DNA, the CDR3 is TGTGCCAGCAGACCACAGGGGGCCGGCGGGGAGCTGTTTTTT. It specifies CASRPQGAGGELFF.

In its sample, this clone was seen a few times. V is TRBV19 and J is TRBJ2-5; D is unclear. Per germline, CDR1 LNHDA and CDR2 SQIVND (reference sequence). The CDR3 is 13 residues long. V was shortened by 6 bases and J by 5 bases, with 13 bases between the two germline ends. The CDR3 sequence is CASSALIGETQYF. CDR3 sequence (DNA): TGTGCCAGTAGCGCCTTAATTGGGGAGACCCAGTACTTC.

The chain joins TRBV18 to TRBJ2-1; D not resolved. V was clipped by 0 bases and J by 6 bases, with 9 bases between them. There are 14 residues in the CDR3. Germline V gives CDR1 KGHSH, CDR2 LQKENI. The CDR3 loop reads CASSPPSRGNEQFF. The CDR3 bases are TGTGCCAGCTCACCACCTAGTCGTGGCAATGAGCAGTTCTTC.

The chain employs TRBV30 and TRBJ2-3; maybe TRBD1 (6 bases). The V end lost 6 bases, the J end lost 3 bases, and 16 bases lay between the germline ends. This CDR3 spans 14 amino acids. Germline values: CDR1 GTSNPN, CDR2 SVGIG (reference sequence). CDR3: CACPLGGPTDTQYF. In DNA, the CDR3 is TGTGCCTGCCCCCTAGGGGGTCCTACAGATACGCAGTATTTT. Using reference TRBV30 and TRBJ2-3 for the parts outside the CDR3, the full variable domain is SQTIHQWPATLVQPVGSPLSLECTVEGTSNPNLYWYRQAAGRGLQLLFYSVGIGQISSEVPQNLSASRPQDRQFILSSKKLLLSDSGFYLCACPLGGPTDTQYFGPGTRLTVL.

The chain joins TRBV19 to TRBJ1-3; D not resolved. CDR1 is LNHDA, CDR2 SQIVND, per germline (reference sequence). The CDR3 covers 14 residues. Trimming cost V 6 bases and J 3 bases, with 12 bases left between them. CDR3 DNA sequence: TGTGCCAGTAGAGATGCCGGCTATGGAAACACCATATATTTT. Protein: CASRDAGYGNTIYF.

V is TRBV5-1 and J is TRBJ2-7; D not resolved. Trimming cost V 4 bases and J 3 bases, with 14 bases left between them. The CDR3 has 14 amino acids. Germline lookup yields CDR1 SGHRS and CDR2 YFSETQ. DNA of the CDR3: TGCGCCAGCAGCGACGGACGTTACCTCTACGAGCAGTACTTC. Protein sequence: CASSDGRYLYEQYF.

The V call is TRBV15, the J call TRBJ2-7, with TRBD2 as a possible D gene (6 bases). V was clipped by 3 bases and J by 0 bases, with 12 bases between them. Germline-derived CDR1 and CDR2 are LNHNV and YYDKDF (reference sequence). The CDR3 totals 15 residues. The CDR3 protein is CATSSGGWSSYEQYF. CDR3 in DNA: TGTGCCACCAGCAGTGGAGGGTGGAGCTCCTACGAGCAGTACTTC. The full variable domain, its missing parts supplied by reference TRBV15 and TRBJ2-7, is DAMVIQNPRYQVTQFGKPVTLSCSQTLNHNVMYWYQQKSSQAPKLLFHYYDKDFNNEADTPDNFQSRRPNTSFCFLDIRSPGLGDTAMYLCATSSGGWSSYEQYFGPGTRLTVT.

This chain joins TRBV7-9 and TRBJ1-1, with D perhaps matching TRBD1 (5 bases). Germline assignment: CDR1 SEHNR and CDR2 FQNEAQ (reference sequence). V was shortened by 5 bases and J by 7 bases, with 17 bases between the two germline ends. The CDR3 sequence is 14 residues long. The CDR3 DNA sequence: TGTGCCAGCAGCCGAGGGAATCCGGGGGATGAAGCTTTCTTT. Translation gives CASSRGNPGDEAFF.

This rearrangement joins TRBV28 to TRBJ2-2; 10 bases fit TRBD2. The CDR3 length is 16 residues. Germline CDR1 reads MDHEN; CDR2 reads SYDVKM. The ends lost 6 bases at V and 5 bases at J; junction bases unmatched: 9. The CDR3 here is CASRRPGLASTGELFF. The DNA for the CDR3 is TGTGCCAGCAGACGCCCGGGACTAGCGTCTACCGGGGAGCTGTTTTTT.

The chain has TRBV18 and TRBJ1-2, with D tentatively TRBD1 (5 bases). The CDR3 covers 15 residues. Germline assignment: CDR1 KGHSH and CDR2 LQKENI. Trimming shortened V by 6 bases and J by 3 bases, and 17 bases separated the two germline ends. The CDR3 coding sequence is TGTGCCAGCTCCTCCGGGGCTGCTGAGGACTATGGCTACACCTTC. This gives the protein CASSSGAAEDYGYTF.

The chain has TRBV11-1 and TRBJ2-5; 12 bases match TRBD2. CDR1 is SGHAT, CDR2 FQDESV, per germline (reference sequence). V shed 5 bases, J shed 3 bases, and the junction held 7 bases outside the gene matches. The CDR3 is 16 amino acids. CDR3 loop: CASSPGLAGGEETQYF. As DNA, the CDR3 is TGTGCCAGCAGCCCTGGTCTAGCGGGGGGGGAAGAGACCCAGTACTTC.

The chain combines TRBV6-1 with TRBJ2-1; 9 bases fit TRBD2. Losses at the gene ends were 10 bases for V and 3 bases for J; bases not matched to a gene: 10. CDR1 is MNHNS and CDR2 is SASEGT in the germline V gene. This CDR3 comprises 15 residues. The CDR3 DNA is TGTGCCACCGTTTGGCTAGCGGGGAACTACAATGAGCAGTTCTTC. It translates to CATVWLAGNYNEQFF.

The chain combines TRBV5-5 with TRBJ1-1; 8 nucleotides line up with TRBD1. J lost 3 bases, V lost 5 bases, and 3 bases had no gene match. Germline V CDR1 and CDR2: SGHKS, YYEKEE (reference sequence). The CDR3 has 13 amino acids. The CDR3 DNA is TGTGCCAGCAGTTCACAGGGGGACACTGAAGCTTTCTTT. This gives the protein CASSSQGDTEAFF.

The chain carries TRBV5-1 and TRBJ2-7; no clear D. Germline V gene lookup returns CDR1 SGHRS and CDR2 YFSETQ. With 4 bases removed from V and 2 bases from J, the gap between germline ends came to 16 bases. The CDR3 is 15 residues long. The CDR3 sequence is CASSPTPTPTYEQYF. The CDR3 DNA is TGCGCCAGCAGCCCGACCCCGACACCAACCTACGAGCAGTACTTC. Variable domain in full (rest from reference TRBV5-1 and TRBJ2-7): KAGVTQTPRYLIKTRGQQVTLSCSPISGHRSVSWYQQTPGQGLQFLFEYFSETQRNKGNFPGRFSGRQFSNSRSEMNVSTLELGDSALYLCASSPTPTPTYEQYFGPGTRLTVT.

This clone has only one observation. The chain is built from TRBV28 and TRBJ2-7; D may match TRBD1 or TRBD2 (5 bases each). In germline, CDR1 is MDHEN, CDR2 SYDVKM. This CDR3 region has 15 residues. Trimming cost V 5 bases and J 3 bases, with 17 bases left between them. The CDR3 here is CASSVAGTNHYEQYF. The CDR3 DNA reads as TGTGCCAGCAGTGTTGCAGGGACCAATCACTACGAGCAGTACTTC.

V and J are TRBV5-1 and TRBJ2-7; 8 nucleotides match TRBD2. CDR3 size: 15 residues. J gave up 1 base and V 0 bases, and 3 bases lay outside the gene matches. CDR1 and CDR2 (germline): SGHRS, YFSETQ. The CDR3 region has the DNA TGCGCCAGCAGCTTGGCAGCGGGAGAGTCCTACGAGCAGTACTTC. Translation gives CASSLAAGESYEQYF.

The chain joins TRBV15 to TRBJ1-2; 8 bases match TRBD1. This CDR3 has 17 amino acids. J gave up 4 bases and V 0 bases, and 10 bases lay outside the gene matches. From germline, CDR1 is LNHNV and CDR2 YYDKDF (reference sequence). The CDR3 spells CATSRDWAGGASYGYTF. CDR3 DNA: TGTGCCACCAGCAGAGATTGGGCAGGGGGCGCTTCCTATGGCTACACCTTC.